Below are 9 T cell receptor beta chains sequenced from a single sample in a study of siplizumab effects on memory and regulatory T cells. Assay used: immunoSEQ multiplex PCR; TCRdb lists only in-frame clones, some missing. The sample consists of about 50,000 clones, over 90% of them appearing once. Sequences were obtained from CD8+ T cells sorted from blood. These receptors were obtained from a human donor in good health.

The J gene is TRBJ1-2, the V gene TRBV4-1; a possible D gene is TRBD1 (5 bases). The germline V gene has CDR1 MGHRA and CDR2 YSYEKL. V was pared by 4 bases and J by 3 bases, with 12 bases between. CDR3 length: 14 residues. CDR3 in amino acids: CASSRFQGYYGYTF. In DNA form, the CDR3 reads TGCGCCAGCAGCCGGTTCCAGGGTTACTATGGCTACACCTTC.

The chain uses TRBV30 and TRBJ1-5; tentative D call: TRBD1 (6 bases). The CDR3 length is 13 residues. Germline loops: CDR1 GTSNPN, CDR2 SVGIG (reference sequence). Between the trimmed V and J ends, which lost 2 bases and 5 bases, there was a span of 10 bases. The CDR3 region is CAWSTGRYQPQHF. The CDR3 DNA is TGTGCCTGGAGTACAGGGCGTTATCAGCCCCAGCATTTT.

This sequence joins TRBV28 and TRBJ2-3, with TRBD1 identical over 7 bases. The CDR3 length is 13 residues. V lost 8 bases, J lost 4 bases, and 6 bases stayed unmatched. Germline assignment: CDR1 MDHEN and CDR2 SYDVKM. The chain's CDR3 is CASPTGIADTQYF. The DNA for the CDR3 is TGTGCCAGCCCGACAGGGATAGCAGATACGCAGTATTTT.

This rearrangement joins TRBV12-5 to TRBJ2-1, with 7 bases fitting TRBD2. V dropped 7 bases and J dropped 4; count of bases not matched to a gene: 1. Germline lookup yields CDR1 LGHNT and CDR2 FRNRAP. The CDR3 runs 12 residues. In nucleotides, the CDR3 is TGTGCTAGTGCGCGGGGGTACAATGAGCAGTTCTTC. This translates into CASARGYNEQFF.

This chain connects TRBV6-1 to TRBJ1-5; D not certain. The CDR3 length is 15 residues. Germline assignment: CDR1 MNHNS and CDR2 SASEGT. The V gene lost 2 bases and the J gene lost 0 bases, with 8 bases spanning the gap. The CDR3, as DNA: TGTGCCAGCAGTGAACGTCAGAATAGCAATCAGCCCCAGCATTTT. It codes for CASSERQNSNQPQHF.

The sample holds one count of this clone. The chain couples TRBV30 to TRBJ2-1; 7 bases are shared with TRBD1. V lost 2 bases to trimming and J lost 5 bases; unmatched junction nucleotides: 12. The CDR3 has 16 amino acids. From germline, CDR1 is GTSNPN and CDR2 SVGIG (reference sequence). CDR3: CAWSNGIGDRHNEQFF. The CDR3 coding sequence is TGTGCCTGGAGTAATGGTATTGGGGACAGACACAATGAGCAGTTCTTC.

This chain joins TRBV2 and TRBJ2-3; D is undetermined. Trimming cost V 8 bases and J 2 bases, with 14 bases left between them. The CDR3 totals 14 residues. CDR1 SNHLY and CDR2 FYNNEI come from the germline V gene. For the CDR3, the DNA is TGTGCCAGCGGTGGGTGGATAGCCACAGATACGCAGTATTTT. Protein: CASGGWIATDTQYF. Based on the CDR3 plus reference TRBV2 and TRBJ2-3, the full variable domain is EPEVTQTPSHQVTQMGQEVILRCVPISNHLYFYWYRQILGQKVEFLVSFYNNEISEKSEIFDDQFSVERPDGSNFTLKIRSTKLEDSAMYFCASGGWIATDTQYFGPGTRLTVL.

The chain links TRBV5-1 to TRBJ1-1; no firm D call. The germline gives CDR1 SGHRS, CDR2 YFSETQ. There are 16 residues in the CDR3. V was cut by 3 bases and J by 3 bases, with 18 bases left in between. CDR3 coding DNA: TGCGCCAGCAGCTCCAATCCTTGGGCGGTGGACACTGAAGCTTTCTTT. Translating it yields CASSSNPWAVDTEAFF.

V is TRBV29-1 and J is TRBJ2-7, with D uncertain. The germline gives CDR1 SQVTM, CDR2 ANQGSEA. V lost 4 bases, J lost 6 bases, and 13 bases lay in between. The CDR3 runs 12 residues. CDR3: CSVVTASVEQYF. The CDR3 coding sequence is TGCAGCGTTGTTACAGCCTCGGTCGAGCAGTACTTC.